This entry lists 9 T cell receptor beta chains sequenced from one sample in a study of blood T cell repertoires in COVID-19. Assay used: immunoSEQ multiplex PCR; TCRdb lists only in-frame clones, some missing. This table has about 300,000 clones, 65% to 90% appearing once. The sequenced sample consisted of PBMCs or T cells enriched from blood (not recorded which). These receptors were taken from a man aged 25 to 40 who had recovered from COVID-19.

The gene calls are TRBV6-5 and TRBJ1-1, with a tentative D call TRBD1 (6 bases). The germline gives CDR1 MNHEY, CDR2 SVGAGI. This CDR3 comprises 14 residues. Trimming left V 6 bases short and J 1 base short, with 12 bases between. CDR3 in amino acids: CASSRDTGNTEAFF. CDR3 nucleotides: TGTGCCAGCAGCAGGGACACAGGGAACACTGAAGCTTTCTTT.

This chain links TRBV7-9 with TRBJ1-6; TRBD1 aligns across 7 bases. This CDR3 comprises 18 residues. The J segment lost 8 bases and the V segment lost 0 bases, leaving 13 bases of the junction unmatched. Looked up from germline, CDR1 is SEHNR and CDR2 is FQNEAQ (reference sequence). CDR3 loop: CASSLAVLLGQQDSPLHF. CDR3 bases: TGTGCCAGCAGCTTAGCCGTTTTATTGGGACAGCAAGATTCACCCCTCCACTTT. Full variable domain (outside the CDR3, taken from reference TRBV7-9 and TRBJ1-6): DTGVSQNPRHKITKRGQNVTFRCDPISEHNRLYWYRQTLGQGPEFLTYFQNEAQLEKSRLLSDRFSAERPKGSFSTLEIQRTEQGDSAMYLCASSLAVLLGQQDSPLHFGNGTRLTVT.

This chain uses TRBV19 with TRBJ2-2; D perhaps matches TRBD1 (6 bases). CDR1 LNHDA and CDR2 SQIVND come from the germline V gene (reference sequence). V was shortened by 8 bases and J by 5 bases, with 24 bases between the two germline ends. The CDR3 sequence is 17 residues long. CDR3 DNA: TGTGCCAGTCGCAAAACGAGATCAGCAGGGGTTACCGGGGAGCTGTTTTTT. It translates to CASRKTRSAGVTGELFF.

Only a few counts were recorded for this clone. The genes are TRBV5-6 and TRBJ1-2; 7 nucleotides line up with TRBD1. The CDR3 sequence is 14 residues long. With 1 base clipped from V and 5 bases from J, the junction kept 5 bases outside the gene matches. Germline CDR1 reads SGHDT; CDR2 reads YYEEEE. The CDR3: CASSLIQGKYGYTF. The CDR3 DNA reads TGTGCCAGCAGCTTGATACAGGGGAAATATGGCTACACCTTC.

V gene TRBV5-8 combines with J gene TRBJ2-2; possible D gene TRBD2, 6 bases. There are 16 residues in the CDR3. Germline CDR1 reads SGHTS; CDR2 reads YDEGEE. V lost 2 bases, J lost 2 bases, and 13 bases lay in between. This CDR3 reads CASSLRGTPNTGELFF. CDR3 DNA: TGTGCCAGCAGCTTAAGAGGGACTCCTAACACCGGGGAGCTGTTTTTT.

This clone was observed a few times. The genes are TRBV19 and TRBJ1-2; 9 bases align to TRBD1. With V trimmed by 10 bases and J by 7 bases, 7 bases remained unmatched. This CDR3 is built from 12 residues. Germline-derived CDR1 and CDR2 are LNHDA and SQIVND (reference sequence). The CDR3 loop reads CAIRTGGSGYTF. Written as DNA, the CDR3 is TGTGCCATTAGAACAGGGGGCTCTGGCTACACCTTC.

A few counts support this clone. The rearrangement uses TRBV19 and TRBJ2-7; tentative D call: TRBD1 (5 bases). From germline, CDR1 is LNHDA and CDR2 SQIVND (reference sequence). Trimming removed 3 bases from V and 7 bases from J, with 16 bases in between. The CDR3 has 14 residues. The CDR3: CASSIRARMGEQYF. The CDR3 nucleotides are TGTGCCAGTAGTATCAGGGCTCGAATGGGGGAGCAGTACTTC. The whole variable domain, remainder taken from reference TRBV19 and TRBJ2-7, is DGGITQSPKYLFRKEGQNVTLSCEQNLNHDAMYWYRQDPGQGLRLIYYSQIVNDFQKGDIAEGYSVSREKKESFPLTVTSAQKNPTAFYLCASSIRARMGEQYFGPGTRLTVT.

The V call is TRBV14, the J call TRBJ2-7, with D tentatively TRBD2 (6 bases). The germline V gene has CDR1 SGHDN and CDR2 FVKESK. The CDR3 totals 15 residues. The V and J ends lost 4 bases and 1 base respectively, with 14 bases between them. Written as DNA, the CDR3 is TGTGCCAGCAGCCTCTTGGTCGGGGGTTCCTACGAGCAGTACTTC. Amino acid sequence: CASSLLVGGSYEQYF.

The table lists this clone with a count of one. This chain connects TRBV7-9 to TRBJ1-2; D remains ambiguous. V dropped 3 bases and J dropped 7 bases, with 9 bases sitting between them. Germline values: CDR1 SEHNR, CDR2 FQNEAQ (reference sequence). The CDR3 has 12 amino acids. The CDR3 spells CASSFSDRGYTF. CDR3 in DNA: TGTGCCAGCAGCTTCTCAGATCGTGGCTACACCTTC.